These T cell receptor beta chains were read from a single sample in a study of T-cell memory formation after mild COVID-19. TCRdb re-called the 5' RACE reads with MiXCR, one entry per CDR3 protein. The sample has about 200,000 distinct CDR3 sequences, approximately 10% seen once. The sequencing input was PBMCs or a T cell subset sorted from them (not recorded which). The receptors come from a man between 18 and 35 years old who had mild COVID-19 (a few samples of this study predate the infection). Cell type and time point are not known. Both conserved end residues are part of each CDR3. The order of the fields is clone size, D gene, J gene, V gene, CDR3 protein, CDR3 DNA. A D gene is named only where the DNA matches it firmly. Clone size is not always given. Where it is, it says once, few, many or a class for expanded clones.

many	NA	TRBJ1-6	TRBV5-1	CASSLARRYYNSPLHF	TGCGCCAGCAGCTTGGCCAGAAGGTACTACAATTCACCCCTCCACTTT
many	NA	TRBJ1-2	TRBV4-3	CASSQDPGYGYTF	TGCGCCAGCAGCCAAGACCCGGGATATGGCTACACCTTC
NA	NA	TRBJ2-1	TRBV4-3	CASSQESRNSYNEQFF	TGCGCCAGCAGCCAAGAGTCACGAAACTCCTACAATGAGCAGTTCTTC
many	NA	TRBJ2-1	TRBV24-1	CATSDYMGLSGNEQFF	TGTGCCACCAGTGACTACATGGGGCTTTCTGGGAATGAGCAGTTCTTC
few	TRBD1	TRBJ2-7	TRBV18	CASSQRPQGAFYEQYF	TGTGCCAGCTCGCAACGCCCGCAGGGGGCGTTTTACGAGCAGTACTTC
few	TRBD2	TRBJ2-5	TRBV5-1	CASSGGLAGETQYF	TGCGCCAGCAGCGGGGGACTAGCGGGGGAGACCCAGTACTTC
NA	TRBD2	TRBJ2-2	TRBV29-1	CSVEVSRWGKRTSGAPSRELFF	TGCAGCGTTGAAGTGTCTCGCTGGGGAAAGCGGACTAGCGGGGCCCCCTCGCGGGAGCTGTTTTTT
many	NA	TRBJ1-1	TRBV5-1	CASSLAGTGLNTEAFF	TGCGCCAGCAGCTTGGCCGGAACGGGCTTGAACACTGAAGCTTTCTTT
NA	NA	TRBJ2-3	TRBV20-1	CSDSRTTSTDTQYF	TGCAGTGATTCCCGGACAACAAGCACAGATACGCAGTATTTT
few	NA	TRBJ2-3	TRBV6-6	CASTLRPDTQYF	TGTGCCAGCACCCTAAGACCAGATACGCAGTATTTT
many	TRBD1	TRBJ1-6	TRBV15	CATSSPDRGNSPLHF	TGTGCCACCAGCAGCCCGGACAGGGGTAATTCACCCCTCCACTTT
few	NA	TRBJ2-5	TRBV5-1	CASSLGGTLQETQYF	TGCGCCAGCAGCTTGGGGGGAACCCTCCAAGAGACCCAGTACTTC
many	NA	TRBJ2-6	TRBV12-3/TRBV12-4	CASTHSGANVLTF	TGTGCCAGCACTCACTCTGGGGCCAACGTCCTGACTTTC
NA	NA	TRBJ1-6	TRBV12-5	CASGFFALGGFQSPLHF	TGTGCTAGTGGTTTTTTCGCCTTGGGGGGCTTCCAATCACCCCTCCACTTT